This TCR beta chain is drawn from a study of human T cells and chemical hapten exposure (dated by TCRdb to the early 2020s). Notes on the research overall: For sensitization, 2% DPC in acetone was applied to a 2 cm by 2 cm area of upper inner arm skin. Throughout the study period of around 24 weeks, patients also received therapeutic DPC doses to the scalp every week. Patch testing was done on the upper back using Finn chambers containing 0.01% DPC, and results were scored after 6 days according to International Contact Dermatitis Research Group standards. The patient cohort, mostly female, included alopecia areata with under or over 50% scalp involvement, alopecia totalis and alopecia universalis. Libraries were combined into a pool for sequencing, and differences in TCR yield between samples came mainly from small differences in library volumes within the pool. This study followed changes in the peripheral blood TCR repertoire in vivo during primary and secondary sensitization of alopecia patients to the hapten diphenylcyclopropenone (DPC). Blood was sampled from patients pre-sensitization (week 0) and at 2, 6 and about 24 weeks after DPC sensitization. About 27 alopecia patients gave blood for TCR sequencing at one to four time points (pre-sensitization, 2, 6 and 24 weeks).

The CDR3, from cysteine to phenylalanine, totals 14 residues. Just CDR3 DNA is preserved here, 42 bases in frame from base 1. In the germline V gene, CDR1 corresponds to KGHSH and CDR2 to LQKENI. V is cut by 0 bases and J by 6 bases, and the space between the germline ends is 11 bases. Library prep was done by RACE. The run used a NextSeq 500. Library preparation attached unique molecular identifiers to individual cDNA molecules for quantitative, reproducible TCR counting. Both TCR alpha and TCR beta chains were sequenced from each blood RNA sample. On the authors' methods: A median of approximately 96,000 TCRs per sample was observed, with a range of about 23,224 to 690,600. The Decombinator software suite was used to annotate V, J and CDR3 in the TCR reads. Every sample was subsampled to the same number of TCRs (28,000) for the PS versus PT1 abundance plots. TCRs were defined as expanded if absent before sensitization and observed at least eight times at the 2-week time point. The raw public data were reprocessed by TCRdb itself: fastp quality trimming at Q25, MiXCR clonotype calling, in-frame beta chains only. All rows with the same CDR3 protein become a single entry with the most common DNA and genes. The V and J calls reflect TCRdb's pipeline rather than the authors' work. Recorded for this sample are about 190,000 distinct CDR3 sequences; around 25% of them occurred a single time. The ten largest clones represent under 2.5% of the sample.

Overall study results and their limits: Because every patient had alopecia, a presumed autoimmune disease, the patients' immune response might differ from that of healthy individuals. The number of PT1 expanded TCRs positively correlated with patch test score, significant at thresholds 8, 16 and 32 but not 4. Significantly more large CDR3 similarity clusters were formed by expanded TCRs than by pre-sensitization or healthy control sets, consistent with antigen-driven responses. Repeated subsampling changed both the strength of the expansion versus patch-test correlation and the threshold at which that correlation became significant. DPC sensitization did not change how many TCRs were above 1 in 1000 frequency, and no evidence was found of alterations in global repertoire structure.

The sample's time point, from its label and the paper: patch test 3, about 24 weeks after DPC sensitization. The treatment or condition label here, explained by the study, means: therapeutic diphenylcyclopropenone sensitization with weekly scalp DPC. At each patch-test visit, blood was drawn before the patch test was applied. Patients were considered eligible if aged 18 to 70, diagnosed with alopecia and deemed suitable for DPC therapy, and patients were excluded if pregnant. Total RNA was isolated from unfractionated whole blood collected in Tempus Blood RNA tubes. A word on this clonotype: Its antigen remains unidentified. Base qualities were left out, and no much larger clone turns up one base away.

The specimen was whole blood, collected in connection with sensitization to the hapten diphenylcyclopropenone (DPC). The receptor comes from a woman between 40 and 55 years old with alopecia areata. Some clones in this sample may be carry-over from other donors' samples. The chain couples TRBV18 to TRBJ1-1, with no confident D gene call. Here the CDR3 is given as CASSPPAGRAEAFF. The nucleotides are TGTGCCAGCTCACCACCGGCGGGTCGCGCTGAAGCTTTCTTT.